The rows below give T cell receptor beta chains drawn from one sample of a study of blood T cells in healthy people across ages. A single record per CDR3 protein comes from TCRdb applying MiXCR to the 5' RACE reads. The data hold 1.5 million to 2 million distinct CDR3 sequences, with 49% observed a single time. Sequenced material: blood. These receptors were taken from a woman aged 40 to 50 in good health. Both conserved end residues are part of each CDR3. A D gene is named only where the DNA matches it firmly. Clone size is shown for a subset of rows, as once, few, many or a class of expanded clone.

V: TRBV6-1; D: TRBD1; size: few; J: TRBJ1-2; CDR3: CASARDRVVSSGYTF; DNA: TGTGCCAGCGCCCGGGACAGGGTCGTATCGAGTGGCTACACCTTC
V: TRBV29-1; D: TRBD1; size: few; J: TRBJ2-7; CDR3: CSVGATGPEQYF; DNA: TGCAGCGTTGGGGCGACAGGGCCCGAGCAGTACTTC
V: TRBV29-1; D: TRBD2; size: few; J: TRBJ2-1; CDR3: CSVARDGRGNEQFF; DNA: TGCAGCGTCGCCCGTGACGGGAGGGGCAATGAGCAGTTCTTC
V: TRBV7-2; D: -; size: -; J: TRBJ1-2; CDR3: CASSDGAADGYTF; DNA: TGTGCCAGCAGCGACGGGGCGGCGGATGGCTACACCTTC
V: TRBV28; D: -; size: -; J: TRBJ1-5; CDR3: CASSNDLLTDIQEYNQPQHF; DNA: TGTGCCAGCAGTAACGATCTTCTAACGGATATTCAAGAGTATAATCAGCCCCAGCATTTT
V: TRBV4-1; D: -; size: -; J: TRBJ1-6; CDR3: CASSQEEQPYNSPLHF; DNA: TGCGCCAGCAGCCAAGAGGAACAGCCGTATAATTCACCCCTCCACTTT
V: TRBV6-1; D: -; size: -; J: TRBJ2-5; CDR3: CASSERHPRETQYF; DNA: TGTGCCAGCAGTGAAAGGCACCCCCGGGAGACCCAGTACTTC
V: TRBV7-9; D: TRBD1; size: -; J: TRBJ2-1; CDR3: CASSLGQESCEQFF; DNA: TGTGCCAGCAGCTTGGGACAGGAGTCCTGCGAGCAGTTCTTC
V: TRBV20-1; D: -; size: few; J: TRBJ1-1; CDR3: CSARDSVNTEAFF; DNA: TGCAGTGCTAGAGATTCGGTGAACACTGAAGCTTTCTTT
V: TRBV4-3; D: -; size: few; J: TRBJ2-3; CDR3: CASSQGAVSSTDTQYF; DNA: TGCGCCAGCAGCCAAGGGGCGGTTTCTAGCACAGATACGCAGTATTTT
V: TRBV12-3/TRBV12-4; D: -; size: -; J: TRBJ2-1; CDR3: CASSFFGSDEQFF; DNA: TGTGCCAGCAGTTTCTTCGGTAGCGATGAGCAGTTCTTC
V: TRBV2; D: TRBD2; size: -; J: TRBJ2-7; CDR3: CASPGGPSYEQYF; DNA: TGTGCCAGCCCGGGGGGGCCCTCCTACGAGCAGTACTTC
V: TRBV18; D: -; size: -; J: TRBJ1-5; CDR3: CASSQDLQPQHF; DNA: TGTGCCAGCTCACAGGATTTGCAGCCCCAGCATTTT
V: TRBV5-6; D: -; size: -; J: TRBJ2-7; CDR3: CASSVAQHRGEQYF; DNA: TGTGCCAGCAGCGTGGCCCAGCATCGGGGCGAGCAGTACTTC
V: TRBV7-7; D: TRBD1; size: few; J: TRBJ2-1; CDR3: CASSATGQPFNEQFF; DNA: TGTGCTAGCAGCGCAACGGGACAGCCTTTCAATGAGCAGTTCTTC
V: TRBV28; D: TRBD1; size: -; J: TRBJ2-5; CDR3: CASSFRDRGLREQYF; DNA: TGTGCCAGCAGTTTCCGGGACAGGGGTTTGAGAGAGCAGTACTTC
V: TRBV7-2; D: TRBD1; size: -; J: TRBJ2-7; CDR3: CASSPVRQGRLGEQYF; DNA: TGTGCCAGCAGCCCCGTCCGACAGGGGCGGTTGGGCGAGCAGTACTTC
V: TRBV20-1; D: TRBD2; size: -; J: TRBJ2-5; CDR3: CSAHSGGAFGETQYF; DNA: TGCAGTGCCCATAGCGGGGGGGCCTTCGGAGAGACCCAGTACTTC
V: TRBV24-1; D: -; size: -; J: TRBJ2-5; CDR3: CATRDGLNNEQYF; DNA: TGTGCCACCAGGGACGGACTTAACAATGAGCAGTACTTC
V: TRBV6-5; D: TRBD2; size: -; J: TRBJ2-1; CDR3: CATLRPGGNNVQFF; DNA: TGTGCCACCCTGCGACCGGGGGGGAACAATGTGCAGTTCTTC
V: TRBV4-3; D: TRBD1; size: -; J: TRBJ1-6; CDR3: CASSQEGQGFSPLHF; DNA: TGCGCCAGCAGCCAAGAAGGACAGGGGTTTTCACCCCTCCACTTT
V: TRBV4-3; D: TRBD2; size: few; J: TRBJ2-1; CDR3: CASGNDPGGDNEQFF; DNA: TGCGCCAGCGGAAACGACCCGGGAGGAGACAATGAGCAGTTCTTC
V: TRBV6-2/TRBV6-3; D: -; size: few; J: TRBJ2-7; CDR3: CASSYSRTRTSYEQYF; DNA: TGTGCCAGCAGTTACTCAAGGACAAGAACCTCCTACGAGCAGTACTTC
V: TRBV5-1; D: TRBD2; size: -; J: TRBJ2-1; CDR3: CASSSGGTNGQFF; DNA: TGCGCCAGCAGCAGCGGGGGGACAAATGGGCAGTTCTTC
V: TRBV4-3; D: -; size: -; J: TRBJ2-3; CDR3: CASSQDVQGTDTQYF; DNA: TGCGCCAGCAGCCAAGATGTACAGGGCACAGATACGCAGTATTTT
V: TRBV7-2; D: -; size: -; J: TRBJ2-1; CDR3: CTSSSYNEQFF; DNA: TGTACCAGCAGCTCATACAATGAGCAGTTCTTC
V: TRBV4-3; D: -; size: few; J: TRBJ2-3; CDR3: CASSQGILEAQYF; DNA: TGCGCCAGCAGCCAAGGTATTTTAGAGGCGCAGTATTTT
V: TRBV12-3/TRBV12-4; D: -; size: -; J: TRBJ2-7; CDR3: CASRTGGGSSYEQYF; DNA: TGTGCCAGCAGGACCGGGGGAGGTAGCTCCTACGAGCAGTACTTC
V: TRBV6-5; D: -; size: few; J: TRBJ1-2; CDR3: CASSHTIWGVRDYGYTF; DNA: TGTGCCAGCAGTCACACCATCTGGGGGGTTAGGGACTATGGCTACACCTTC
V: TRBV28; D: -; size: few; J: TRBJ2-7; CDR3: CASRSTGYEQYF; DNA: TGTGCCAGCAGATCGACAGGATACGAGCAGTACTTC
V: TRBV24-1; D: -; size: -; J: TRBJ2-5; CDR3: CATSDPGQKGETQYF; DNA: TGTGCCACCAGTGACCCTGGACAGAAGGGAGAGACCCAGTACTTC
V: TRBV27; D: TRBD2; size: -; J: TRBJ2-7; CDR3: CASKASGGRSILYEQYF; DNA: TGTGCCAGCAAGGCTAGCGGGGGGCGGTCTATATTGTACGAGCAGTACTTC
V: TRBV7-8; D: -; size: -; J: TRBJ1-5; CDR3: CASSLGAAGANNQPQHF; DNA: TGTGCCAGCAGCTTAGGGGCGGCGGGTGCCAACAATCAGCCCCAGCATTTT
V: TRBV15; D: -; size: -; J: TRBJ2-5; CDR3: CATSRPGVEETQYF; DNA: TGTGCCACCAGCAGACCAGGGGTGGAAGAGACCCAGTACTTC
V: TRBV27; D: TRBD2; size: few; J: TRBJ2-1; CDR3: CASSPGLAGFPYNEQFF; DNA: TGTGCCAGCAGTCCGGGACTAGCGGGGTTTCCCTACAATGAGCAGTTCTTC
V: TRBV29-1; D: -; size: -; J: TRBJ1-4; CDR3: CSVRDTTNEKLFF; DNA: TGCAGCGTCCGGGACACAACTAATGAAAAACTGTTTTTT
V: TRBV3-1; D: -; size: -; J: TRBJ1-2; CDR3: CASSQDLRGTNYGYTF; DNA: TGTGCCAGCAGCCAAGATCTGAGGGGGACCAACTATGGCTACACCTTC
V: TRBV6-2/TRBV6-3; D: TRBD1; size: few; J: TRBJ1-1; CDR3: CASREQGAGTEAFF; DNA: TGTGCCAGCAGAGAACAGGGGGCCGGCACTGAAGCTTTCTTT
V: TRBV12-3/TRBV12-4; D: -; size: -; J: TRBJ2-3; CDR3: CASSFSQSSTDTQYF; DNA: TGTGCCAGCAGTTTCAGCCAATCTAGCACAGATACGCAGTATTTT
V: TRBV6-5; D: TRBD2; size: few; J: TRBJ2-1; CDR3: CASSYSLIRTSGFSYNEQFF; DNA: TGTGCCAGCAGTTACTCGCTAATACGGACTAGCGGATTCTCCTACAATGAGCAGTTCTTC
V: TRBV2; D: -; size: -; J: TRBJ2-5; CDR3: CASSVLSLQETQYF; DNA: TGTGCCAGCAGCGTCCTGAGCCTCCAAGAGACCCAGTACTTC
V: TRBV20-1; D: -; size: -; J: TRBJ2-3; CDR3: CSARANGGTDTQYF; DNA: TGCAGTGCTAGAGCCAATGGGGGCACAGATACGCAGTATTTT
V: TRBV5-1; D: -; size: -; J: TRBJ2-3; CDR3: CASSSLRSTDTQYF; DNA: TGCGCCAGCAGCTCACTCAGAAGCACAGATACGCAGTATTTT
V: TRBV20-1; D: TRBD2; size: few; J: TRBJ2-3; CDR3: CSAPTSGLRTDTQYF; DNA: TGCAGTGCCCCGACTAGCGGACTACGCACAGATACGCAGTATTTT
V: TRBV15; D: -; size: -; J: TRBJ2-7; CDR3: CATSVAGGPYEQYF; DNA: TGTGCCACCAGCGTCGCAGGGGGGCCCTACGAGCAGTACTTC
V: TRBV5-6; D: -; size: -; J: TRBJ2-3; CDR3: CASSLARTIYTDTQYF; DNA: TGTGCCAGCAGCTTGGCCCGAACAATCTACACAGATACGCAGTATTTT
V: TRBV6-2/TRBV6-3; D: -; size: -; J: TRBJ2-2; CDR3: CASSYGLPGELFF; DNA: TGTGCCAGCAGTTACGGACTCCCCGGGGAGCTGTTTTTT
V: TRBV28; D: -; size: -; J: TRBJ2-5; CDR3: CASRRGVAGKETQYF; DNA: TGTGCCAGCAGGAGGGGGGTAGCGGGTAAAGAGACCCAGTACTTC
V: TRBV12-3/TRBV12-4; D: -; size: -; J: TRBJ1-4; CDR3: CASSRGAYNEKLFF; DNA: TGTGCCAGCAGTAGGGGGGCATATAATGAAAAACTGTTTTTT
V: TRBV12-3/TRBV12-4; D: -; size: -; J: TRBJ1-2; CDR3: CASSSRDYRANYGYTF; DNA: TGTGCCAGCAGTTCCCGGGATTATCGAGCTAACTATGGCTACACCTTC
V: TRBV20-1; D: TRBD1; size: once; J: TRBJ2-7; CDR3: CSARVSDRVYEQYF; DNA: TGCAGTGCTAGAGTCTCGGACAGGGTCTACGAGCAGTACTTC
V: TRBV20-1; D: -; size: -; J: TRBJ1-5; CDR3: CSAAPGSNQPQHF; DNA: TGCAGCGCCGCCCCAGGGAGCAATCAGCCCCAGCATTTT
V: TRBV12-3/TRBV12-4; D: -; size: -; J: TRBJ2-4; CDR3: CASSLTGSQNIQYF; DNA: TGTGCCAGCAGTTTGACGGGGTCCCAAAACATTCAGTACTTC
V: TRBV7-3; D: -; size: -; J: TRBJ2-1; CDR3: CASSLTPTNEQFF; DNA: TGTGCCAGCAGCTTAACACCTACCAATGAGCAGTTCTTC
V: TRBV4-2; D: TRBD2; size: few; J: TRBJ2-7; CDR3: CASSQEPGLAGFEQYF; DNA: TGTGCCAGCAGCCAAGAACCGGGACTAGCGGGTTTCGAGCAGTACTTC
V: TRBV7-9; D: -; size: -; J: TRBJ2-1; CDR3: CASSFQLQGRGSYNDQFF; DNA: TGTGCCAGCAGCTTTCAGCTTCAGGGTCGAGGGTCCTACAATGATCAGTTCTTC
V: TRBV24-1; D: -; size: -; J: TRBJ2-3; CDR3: CAASDLTDTQYF; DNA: TGTGCCGCCAGTGATCTAACGGATACGCAGTATTTT